This T cell receptor beta chain was obtained from a study of blood T cell repertoires in COVID-19. Study at large: Sites in the United States, Italy and Spain provided acute and convalescent COVID-19 samples. PBMCs, B-cell-depleted T cells, or T cells provided the cDNA or gDNA that made up the material.

V was pared by 3 bases and J by 4 bases, with 12 bases between. Germline V CDR1 and CDR2: LNHDA, SQIVND (reference sequence). This CDR3 spans 14 amino acids. The authors' processing: Quantification of nucleated cells was approximated via reference gene primer amplification. The method was immunoSEQ multiplex PCR; TCRdb's version includes in-frame clones alone and lacks a portion of them. For V, J and clone size, that table is used; D and trimming come from the DNA. The sample lists fewer than 200,000 clones, more than 75% occurring once. The V and J genes are TRBV19 and TRBJ1-1; no clear D. Sequenced: peripheral blood. The TCR comes from a man between 40 and 49 years old with active or convalescent COVID-19. For the CDR3, the DNA is TGTGCCAGTAGTATTGATTTGGTCGGCACTGAAGCTTTCTTT. The encoded protein is CASSIDLVGTEAFF.